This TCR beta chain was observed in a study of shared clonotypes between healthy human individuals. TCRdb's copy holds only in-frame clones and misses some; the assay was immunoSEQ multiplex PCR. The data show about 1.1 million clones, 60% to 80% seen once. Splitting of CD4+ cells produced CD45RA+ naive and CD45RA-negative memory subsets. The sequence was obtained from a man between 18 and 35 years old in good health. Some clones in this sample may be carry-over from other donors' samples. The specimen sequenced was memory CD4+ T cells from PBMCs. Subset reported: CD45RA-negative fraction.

The CDR3 protein is CASSPLEGVSSYEQYF. The DNA of the CDR3 is TGTGCCAGTAGCCCCCTTGAAGGCGTTAGCTCCTACGAGCAGTACTTC. The J gene is TRBJ2-7, the V gene TRBV19; D gene ambiguous. Trimming took 6 bases from V and 0 from J, leaving 18 bases between them. CDR3 size: 16 residues. Germline CDR1 and CDR2: LNHDA and SQIVND (reference sequence).